This T cell receptor beta chain came from a study of T cells after posttransplantation cyclophosphamide. The CDR3 is 14 amino acids. V shed 3 bases and J shed 6 bases, with 12 bases lying between them. CDR1 is KGHSH and CDR2 is LQKENI in the germline V gene. Control samples came 1 year after myeloablative marrow transplants with methotrexate plus calcineurin inhibitor. This table comes from immunoSEQ multiplex PCR, and its TCRdb copy is limited to in-frame clones, with some not included. The table records approximately 19,000 clones, 85% to 90% of them present only once. The chain is built from TRBV18 and TRBJ2-1; no clear D gene. The source material was PBMCs, sampled around 380 days after allogeneic stem cell transplant with calcineurin inhibitor and methotrexate. The source is a female patient younger than 45 who received an allogeneic stem cell transplant from an unrelated donor, was CMV-positive, and had acute and chronic GVHD. Certain T cells may be donor cells from the graft. The CDR3 loop reads CASSPYRSSNEQFF. The DNA of the CDR3 is TGTGCCAGCTCACCCTATCGGAGCTCCAATGAGCAGTTCTTC.